This T cell receptor beta chain derives from a study of T cells in Graves' hyperthyroidism and ophthalmopathy. Germline V gene lookup returns CDR1 ENHRY and CDR2 SYGVKD. CDR3 size: 12 residues. Concerning this clonotype itself: The antigen remains undetermined.

The TCR beta CDR3 regions underwent amplification using RNA transcripts as the source. The HTBI primer set drove a first-round RT-PCR of the TCR CDR3. MiXCR, applied by TCRdb to the multiplex PCR reads, yields one record per CDR3 protein. This sample carries almost 600,000 distinct CDR3 sequences, 35% to 55% of them seen once, and the ten largest clones take approximately 8.4%. Stable disease denoted Graves' hyperthyroidism without ophthalmopathy progression within 18 months. Study results and caveats: In simple terms, a model built on 13 V-J features told ophthalmopathy apart from stable hyperthyroidism. Most thyroid-expanded clonotypes above 0.001 were also found in blood.

The V call is TRBV10-3, the J call TRBJ1-1, with 8 bases that match TRBD1. The TCR was taken from a woman aged 18-35 years with Graves' hyperthyroidism. The sequenced material came from peripheral blood or thyroid tissue (not recorded which). CDR3 sequence: CARETGDTEAFF. The CDR3 nucleotides read TGTGCTAGAGAGACAGGGGACACTGAAGCTTTCTTT.